Sequencing of this TCR beta chain was carried out in a study of a mutant IDH1 vaccine in newly diagnosed glioma. Overall study findings and caveats: Apparently, pseudoprogression bore no relation to changes among the top peripheral T cell clonotypes. Immune responses arising from the vaccine appeared in about 93% of patients.

Per the germline V gene, CDR1 is MNHEY and CDR2 is SVGAGI. Deletions cut 11 bases from V and 8 bases from J, with 15 bases between. This CDR3 is 11 amino acids long. Time point meaning: week 47, end of study. The investigators gave 300 ug of mutant IDH1 20-mer peptide in each vaccine dose, together with topical imiquimod. Libraries were prepared by immunoSEQ multiplex PCR; TCRdb keeps only in-frame clonotypes and omits some of them. The sample holds tens of thousands of clones, less than 65% seen once. A note on this clone: What it recognizes is unknown.

This sequence was found in a middle-aged man with glioma. Some clones in this sample may be carry-over from other donors' samples. The chain links TRBV6-5 to TRBJ1-2; perhaps TRBD1 as D (5 bases). Sequenced material: peripheral blood mononuclear cells (PBMCs), taken from a glioma patient whose treatment included an IDH1 peptide vaccine. The CDR3 bases are TGTGCCGTTGGGACCCAGAGAGGCTACACCTTC. Encoded protein: CAVGTQRGYTF.